The present TCR beta chain was sequenced within a study of blood T cell repertoires in COVID-19 (dated by TCRdb to about 2020). For the wider study: Collaborator samples came from the United States, Italy and Spain and covered acute and convalescent phases of COVID-19. Samples came from the ongoing ImmuneRACE study (first 160 participants) plus 1,254 subjects from 6 global collaborators. A de-identified subject ID, COVID-19 status, age in years and sex were almost always included in the sample metadata. The repertoires were released in a freely available public database meant as a resource for research on the immune response to SARS-CoV-2. The dataset comprised deeply sampled blood TCRbeta repertoires from subjects exposed to, actively infected with, or recovered from COVID-19. The prospective study material was composed of cDNA or gDNA derived from T cells, B-cell-depleted T cells, or PBMCs. Where HLA class I and class II types were available, the types were taken from metadata supplied by the sample provider, not from assay-based typing. Points the paper makes about the study in general: The quantity of clinical and demographic metadata differed by source and by participant and was supplied without curation.

The CDR3 runs 16 amino acids, cysteine and phenylalanine included. The retained sequence is limited to the CDR3, 48 bases, with the frame set at the first base. Per the germline V gene (reference sequence), LGHDT is the CDR1 and YNNKEL is the CDR2. The V end gives up 3 bases and the J end 5 bases, leaving 12 bases in the junction not matched to a gene. Whole blood was collected in K2EDTA tubes by collaborating institutions according to the institutions' own protocols. For TCRbeta analysis, collaborators shipped samples in one of three forms: frozen whole blood, isolated PBMCs, or DNA extracted from either of those sample types. As regards this clone: Its binding antigen is unknown. No much larger clone exists at a distance of one base, and base qualities are not known.

TCRbeta CDR3 regions were amplified from genomic DNA using the immunoSEQ Assay, a bias-controlled multiplex PCR. The source study handled its data this way. The number of nucleated cells in each sample was estimated from the amplification of reference gene primers within the assay. Sequence reads were collapsed and filtered to measure the absolute abundance of every unique TCRbeta CDR3 rearrangement. Productive Simpson clonality was computed per sample as the square root of Simpson's diversity index over productive rearrangements. Held by TCRdb, this immuneACCESS table contains in-frame sequences only and omits some clones. Under half of the omission traces to an unresolved V gene where checked; the cause of the rest is unknown. The V and J calls and clone size are taken from that table; D and trimming were inferred from the DNA. This sample holds approximately 81,000 clones; around 82% were observed only once. Jointly, the top ten make up around 7.2% of the sample.

Specimen: peripheral blood. The rearranged segments are TRBV3-1 (or the pseudogene TRBV3-2) and TRBJ1-1, and 7 bases in between align with TRBD1. This sequence was found in a human donor in a cohort sampled during active COVID-19. CDR3 loop: CASSHRTDRKGTEAFF. The DNA sequence is as follows: TGTGCCAGCAGCCACCGCACGGACAGGAAGGGGACTGAAGCTTTCTTT.